The next 27 T cell receptor beta chains were all read from a single sample in a study of tumor and adjacent non-tumor tissue in lung cancer. RNA was extracted from bulk tissue without any cell sorting. TCRbeta libraries were built with three rounds of nested PCR, modified from ARM-PCR. TCRdb reanalysed the multiplex PCR reads using MiXCR and keeps one entry per CDR3 protein. The sample comprises roughly 120,000 distinct CDR3 sequences, approximately 87% of which are singletons, and about 23% rests with the top ten. Sequenced input: lung tumor tissue. The origin of the receptors is a man in his 70s with non-small cell lung cancer.

This chain joins TRBV11-2 and TRBJ2-3, with 14 bases identical to TRBD2. Germline V gene sequence: CDR1 SGHAT, CDR2 FQNNGV. With 5 bases clipped from V and 12 bases from J, the junction kept 16 bases outside the gene matches. CDR3 length: 17 residues. Here the CDR3 reads CASSPRLAGGYRGTQYF. CDR3 DNA: TGTGCCAGCAGCCCTAGACTAGCGGGGGGGTATCGAGGTACACAGTATTTT.

With respect to this clonotype: Given a much more abundant clone one base away, this may be a read error. The chain couples TRBV6-6 to TRBJ2-1; 10 nucleotides align to TRBD1. CDR1 and CDR2 (germline): MNHNY, SVGAGI (reference sequence). The ends lost 10 bases at V and 6 bases at J; junction bases unmatched: 12. The CDR3 has 15 residues. In nucleotides, the CDR3 is TGTGCCACCATTGTGACAGGGGGCCTCTGCAATGAGCAGTTCTTC. Translating it yields CATIVTGGLCNEQFF.

In regard to this clonotype: The germline gene is not matched at one end of the junction; a read error may be the cause. The rearrangement joins TRBV11-2 to TRBJ1-2, with D unclear. CDR1 and CDR2 from the germline V gene are SGHAT and FQNNGV. The CDR3 spans 13 residues. This chain's CDR3 is CASSLATDHGYTF. The CDR3 nucleotides read TGTGCCAGCAGCTTAGCTACAGATCATGGTTACACCTTC.

As for this clonotype: The conserved final phenylalanine or tryptophan is absent from the CDR3, which likely points to a read error. The chain has TRBV11-2 and TRBJ2-1; D may be TRBD2 (6 bases). The length of the CDR3 is 18 residues. The V gene's germline CDR1 is SGHAT and CDR2 FQNNGV. V dropped 2 bases and J dropped 11 bases, with 28 bases sitting between them. The CDR3 reads CASSLHVRDWASYKQQFI. The CDR3 bases are TGTGCCAGCAGCTTACATGTGCGGGACTGGGCCTCCTACAAGCAGCAGTTCATC.

Details on this clonotype: At one end, the junction sequence differs from germline, possibly due to a read error. This chain uses TRBV11-2 with TRBJ2-4; D is ambiguous. Germline CDR1 is SGHAT and CDR2 is FQNNGV. The CDR3 is 13 residues long. CDR3 protein: CVSSLQTKNTQYF. DNA of the CDR3: TGTGTCAGCAGCTTACAGACCAAAAACACTCAGTATTTC.

This chain joins TRBV6-2 or TRBV6-3 and TRBJ2-5; possibly TRBD1 or TRBD2 for D (5 bases each). The CDR3 contains 13 residues. V was cut by 11 bases and J by 7 bases, with 20 bases left in between. Germline lookup yields CDR1 MNHEY and CDR2 SVGEGT. Written as DNA, the CDR3 is TGTGCCGGAACTGAACAGAGTGGGGGGACCCAGTACTTC. It is translated as CAGTEQSGGTQYF.

The genes are TRBV6-5 and TRBJ2-7, with TRBD2 identical over 7 bases. From germline, CDR1 is MNHEY and CDR2 SVGAGI. V lost 11 bases to trimming and J lost 4 bases; unmatched junction nucleotides: 17. There are 15 residues in the CDR3. The CDR3 sequence: CAFGRRLAGSYEQYF. In nucleotides, the CDR3 is TGTGCCTTCGGGAGGAGACTAGCAGGCTCTTACGAGCAGTACTTC.

With respect to this clonotype: Given a much more abundant clone one base away, this may be a read error. The chain links TRBV4-3 to TRBJ2-1; D tentatively reads TRBD1 or TRBD2 (5 bases each). CDR3 length: 15 amino acids. Per the germline V gene, CDR1 is LGHNA and CDR2 is YSLEER. This CDR3 is CASSQQIGAYNEQSF. The CDR3 DNA sequence: TGCGCCAGCAGCCAACAGATCGGGGCTTACAATGAGCAGTCCTTC.

For this clonotype: The conserved phenylalanine or tryptophan normally closing the CDR3 is absent here, so this likely arose from a read error. The limits of the CDR3 on the DNA are not certain, so only TCRdb's listed CDR3 is given. The rearrangement links TRBV6-5 to TRBJ2-1. The length of the CDR3 is 14 amino acids, counting both ends. The germline CDR1 and CDR2 sequences are MNHEY and SVGAGI. This CDR3 reads CASSYRPAGDEQSS.

This clonotype was detected once. The V call is TRBV11-2, the J call TRBJ2-1, with D hard to call. Germline-derived CDR1 and CDR2 are SGHAT and FQNNGV. Trimming took off 4 bases at V and 15 bases at J, with 19 bases between the two ends. The CDR3 has 13 residues. The CDR3 DNA reads as TGTGCCAGCAGCTCGCCCGACGCGGCCTACCTGTTCTTC. It yields the protein CASSSPDAAYLFF.

As regards this clonotype: An end of the junction does not agree with germline; a read error may underlie this. The chain combines TRBV10-3 with TRBJ1-6; 7 bases agree with TRBD1. This CDR3 is built from 14 residues. Germline assignment: CDR1 ENHRY and CDR2 SYGVKD. CDR3 in amino acids: CTINRQGPNSPPHF. The CDR3 DNA reads as TGTACCATCAATAGACAGGGACCTAATTCACCCCCCCACTTT.

The table lists this clonotype with a count of one. The chain has TRBV6-2 or TRBV6-3 and TRBJ2-7, with no clear D. The CDR3 runs 15 residues. Trimming pared 5 bases from V and 2 bases from J, leaving 16 bases between. Germline assignment: CDR1 MNHEY and CDR2 SVGEGT. The CDR3, as DNA: TGTGCCAGCAGTATTAGAGTGGGATTCCCCTACGAGCAGTACTTC. It encodes CASSIRVGFPYEQYF.

Comments on this clonotype: Its ends do not fully match the called genes, so a read error is possible. The rearrangement joins TRBV11-2 to TRBJ2-2; 7 bases line up with TRBD1. The length of the CDR3 is 16 residues. The germline V gene encodes CDR1 SGHAT and CDR2 FQNNGV. CDR3 sequence reads: CGSSLVGTGVAGELFF. The CDR3 DNA follows: TGTGGCAGCAGTTTAGTGGGCACAGGGGTCGCCGGGGAACTGTTTTTT.

This clonotype was picked up one time. The chain combines TRBV7-9 with TRBJ2-1, with 7 bases aligning to TRBD2. With 2 bases clipped from V and 6 bases from J, the junction kept 7 bases outside the gene matches. Germline V gene lookup returns CDR1 SEHNR and CDR2 FQNEAQ (reference sequence). The CDR3 sequence is 15 residues long. CDR3: CASSLSAGASNEQFF. Written as DNA, the CDR3 is TGTGCCAGCAGCTTATCCGCGGGAGCTTCCAATGAGCAGTTCTTC.

Worth noting for this clonotype: The CDR3 does not end in the conserved phenylalanine or tryptophan, so this is likely a read error. The rearrangement uses TRBV10-2 and TRBJ1-1, with 10 nucleotides matching TRBD1. The CDR3 consists of 16 residues. Germline V gene lookup returns CDR1 WSHSY and CDR2 SAAADI. The CDR3 sequence is CACSPGDRGMSTEAFY. As DNA, the CDR3 is TGCGCCTGCAGTCCAGGGGACAGGGGAATGAGCACTGAGGCTTTCTAT.

To note about this clonotype: One junction end disagrees with the germline gene, perhaps due to a read error. The chain couples TRBV28 to TRBJ1-5; D is unclear. CDR1 is MDHEN, CDR2 SYDVKM, per germline. This CDR3 spans 15 amino acids. In nucleotides, the CDR3 is TGTACCAGCAGTCCCTGGAGAGGGAGCAATCAGCACCAGCATTTT. Protein sequence: CTSSPWRGSNQHQHF.

With respect to this clonotype: This CDR3 fails to terminate in the conserved phenylalanine or tryptophan, so it likely reflects a read error. The V and J genes are TRBV29-1 and TRBJ1-2; D not certain. The germline V gene has CDR1 SQVTM and CDR2 ANQGSEA. This CDR3 has 13 residues. The CDR3 sequence: CRVLQTGAYGYTL. For the CDR3, the DNA is TGCAGGGTTCTCCAGACGGGAGCCTACGGCTACACCTTA.

This clonotype was observed at least ten times. The CDR3 sequence is CASSLPGSGFDEQFF. Written as DNA, the CDR3 is TGCGCCAGCAGCCTCCCCGGGTCTGGTTTTGATGAGCAGTTCTTC. The chain combines TRBV5-1 with TRBJ2-1, with no clear D. Trimming shortened V by 4 bases and J by 8 bases, and 19 bases separated the two germline ends. Germline assignment: CDR1 SGHRS and CDR2 YFSETQ. The CDR3 has 15 residues.

Turning to this clonotype: The junction departs from germline at one end; a sequencing error may be responsible. This sequence joins TRBV5-6 and TRBJ2-5; D is unclear. In germline, CDR1 is SGHDT, CDR2 YYEEEE. The CDR3 has 12 residues. The CDR3 is CASSYLEETQYF. The CDR3 nucleotides are TGTGCCAGCAGCTACTTAGAAGAGACCCAATACTTC.

Of note for this clonotype: At one end the junction does not follow the germline gene, possibly because of a read error. This rearrangement joins TRBV11-2 to TRBJ2-1, with D maybe TRBD2 (6 bases). In germline, CDR1 is SGHAT, CDR2 FQNNGV. The CDR3 is 18 residues long. CDR3 sequence reads: CTSSLYVRDWPSYNEQFF. The DNA for the CDR3 is TGTACCAGCAGCTTATATGTGCGGGACTGGCCCTCCTACAATGAGCAGTTTTTC. The whole variable domain, remainder taken from reference TRBV11-2 and TRBJ2-1, is EAGVAQSPRYKIIEKRQSVAFWCNPISGHATLYWYQQILGQGPKLLIQFQNNGVVDDSQLPKDRFSAERLKGVDSTLKIQPAKLEDSAVYLCTSSLYVRDWPSYNEQFFGPGTRLTVL.

The rearrangement joins TRBV6-2 or TRBV6-3 to TRBJ1-4; no clear D gene. V gave up 7 bases and J gave up 6 bases, with 12 bases separating them. The CDR3 loop spans 13 amino acids. Germline V gives CDR1 MNHEY, CDR2 SVGEGT. Here the CDR3 reads CASKNPCYEKLFF. CDR3 in DNA: TGTGCCAGCAAAAACCCGTGTTATGAAAAACTGTTTTTT.

Details on this clonotype: Because the CDR3 is missing its conserved closing phenylalanine or tryptophan, this is likely a read error. The gene calls are TRBV11-2 and TRBJ2-3, with D uncertain. CDR3 size: 14 residues. Trimming shortened V by 5 bases and J by 9 bases, and 18 bases separated the two germline ends. CDR1 is SGHAT and CDR2 is FQNNGV in the germline V gene. CDR3 sequence: CASSLTPRSNTQYL. CDR3 nucleotides: TGTGCCAGCAGCCTAACCCCAAGGTCAAACACGCAGTATCTT.

About this clonotype itself: One end of the junction varies from germline; a read error may be responsible. V gene TRBV6-6 combines with J gene TRBJ2-6; D is possibly TRBD1 (8 bases). The V gene's germline CDR1 is MNHNY and CDR2 SVGAGI (reference sequence). The CDR3 loop spans 19 amino acids. The CDR3 region is CVRSYSSGTGYSGANVLTF. CDR3 DNA: TGTGTCAGAAGTTACTCGAGCGGGACAGGATACTCTGGGGCCAACGTCCTGACTTTT.

Points on this clonotype: This sequence may be a read error, since a much larger clone differs from it by one base. This is likely a read error, given that the CDR3 carries no conserved phenylalanine or tryptophan at its end. This chain joins TRBV20-1 and TRBJ2-1; TRBD2 agrees at 13 bases. V gave up 6 bases and J gave up 9 bases; unmatched junction bases: 8. CDR1 and CDR2 from the germline V gene are DFQATT and SNEGSKA (reference sequence). The CDR3 totals 14 residues. The CDR3 sequence is CSALAGGQEFEQFL. The CDR3 nucleotides are TGCAGTGCACTAGCGGGGGGGCAGGAATTTGAGCAGTTCCTC.

This clonotype was detected ten times or more. A much larger clone differs from this one at a single base, so this may be a read error. This chain uses TRBV12-3 or TRBV12-4 with TRBJ2-1; no clear D. The CDR3 totals 11 residues. V gave up 5 bases and J gave up 9 bases, with 8 bases separating them. CDR3 sequence (DNA): TGTGCCAGCAGTCCCGGTTTTGAGCAGTTCTTC. This codes for CASSPGFEQFF.

Details on this clonotype: The final CDR3 position lacks the conserved phenylalanine or tryptophan, pointing to a likely read error. It is unclear where the CDR3 begins or ends on the DNA, so no DNA is shown, and the CDR3 is as TCRdb lists it. The chain joins TRBV11-2 to TRBJ1-4. The CDR3 comprises 13 residues, both ends counted. Looked up from germline, CDR1 is SGHAT and CDR2 is FQNNGV. CDR3 sequence: CATSLVRGGKLSL.

With respect to this clonotype: One junction end disagrees with the germline gene, perhaps due to a read error. This chain joins TRBV20-1 and TRBJ2-3; tentative D call: TRBD2 (5 bases). Germline CDR1 is DFQATT and CDR2 is SNEGSKA (reference sequence). This CDR3 has 12 amino acids. This CDR3 is CSTRDQIDTQYF. CDR3 DNA sequence: TGCAGTACTAGAGATCAGATAGATACGCAGTATTTT.